Sequencing of this T cell receptor (beta chain) was carried out in a study of shared clonotypes between healthy human individuals. Overall study results and limits: A few donors had roughly 5% of their naive CD4 clonotypes in common.

Turning to this clone: The antigen is unknown.

The germline V gene has CDR1 MGHRA and CDR2 YSYEKL. The CDR3 has 15 residues. V was clipped by 1 base and J by 0 bases, with 8 bases between them. Naive CD8 isolation took CD45RO-negative cells positively selected for CCR7 and excluded terminally differentiated effector memory CD45RA+ cells. It was at deep level that the assay was run. Clones were sequenced by immunoSEQ multiplex PCR, and TCRdb holds only the in-frame ones, with some missing. This sample carries around 2,000,000 clones, about 95% of them seen once, and the ten largest clones take 0.9% to 1.3%. This chain joins TRBV4-1 and TRBJ2-3; no clear D. The specimen was naive CD8+ T cells sorted from blood. This sequence originates from a man aged 18 to 35 in good health. The CDR3 region is CASSQGFGSTDTQYF. The CDR3 bases are TGCGCCAGCAGCCAAGGGTTCGGTAGCACAGATACGCAGTATTTT.